This entry lists 17 T cell receptor beta chains sequenced from one sample in a study of memory CD4+ T cells and cytomegalovirus serostatus. Generated by immunoSEQ multiplex PCR, the TCRdb table keeps only in-frame clones and is missing some. The sample lists 35,000 to 50,000 clones, around 72% occurring once. Single viable CD3+CD4+CD8-CD45RO+ cells were sorted as the memory CD4+ T cells. The sequencing input was memory CD4+ T cells from blood. The receptors derive from an adult in good health and CMV-seronegative.

V usage is TRBV9 and J usage is TRBJ2-5; the match to TRBD1 covers 7 bases. The CDR3 is made up of 13 amino acids. Germline assignment: CDR1 SGDLS and CDR2 YYNGEE. V trimming: 1 base; J trimming: 3 bases; junction bases outside the gene matches: 0. CDR3 in DNA: TGTGCCAGCAGCGTACAGGGGGAAGAGACCCAGTACTTC. It codes for CASSVQGEETQYF.

This chain links TRBV5-1 with TRBJ1-1; D is unclear. Germline CDR1 reads SGHRS; CDR2 reads YFSETQ. CDR3 size: 12 residues. V was cut by 0 bases and J by 11 bases, with 11 bases left in between. The CDR3 DNA is TGCGCCAGCAGCTTGGTGGAGGGAAGGGCTTTCTTT. It is translated as CASSLVEGRAFF.

This sequence joins TRBV2 and TRBJ1-1, with 7 nucleotides matching TRBD1. The CDR3 is made up of 16 amino acids. Germline V gene sequence: CDR1 SNHLY, CDR2 FYNNEI. With 4 bases clipped from V and 3 bases from J, the junction kept 11 bases outside the gene matches. CDR3 in DNA: TGTGCCAGCAGTGTCGGTGGGGGGCAGGGGGACACTGAAGCTTTCTTT. Its translation is CASSVGGGQGDTEAFF.

The DNA for the CDR3 is TGTGCCAGCAGCTTAGGTGGAGGCAAGACGCCCCAGCATTTT. Translated: CASSLGGGKTPQHF. The J gene is TRBJ1-5, the V gene TRBV7-8; D uncertain. V lost 1 base to trimming and J lost 9 bases, with 13 bases between them. Germline V gene data show CDR1 as SGHVS and CDR2 as FQNEAQ. The CDR3 runs to 14 residues.

The chain recombines TRBV4-1 with TRBJ1-4; D is undetermined. CDR1 and CDR2 from the germline V gene are MGHRA and YSYEKL. Deletions cut 1 base from V and 0 bases from J, with 6 bases between. The CDR3 covers 15 residues. The CDR3 is CASSQAGATNEKLFF. The CDR3 DNA is TGCGCCAGCAGCCAAGCCGGTGCAACTAATGAAAAACTGTTTTTT.

This chain joins TRBV9 and TRBJ2-2; 7 positions match TRBD1. With V trimmed by 1 base and J by 5 bases, 2 bases remained unmatched. This CDR3 comprises 14 residues. CDR1 SGDLS and CDR2 YYNGEE come from the germline V gene. CDR3 in amino acids: CASSVSTGTGELFF. In DNA form, the CDR3 reads TGTGCCAGCAGCGTATCGACAGGGACCGGGGAGCTGTTTTTT.

The CDR3 DNA is TGTGCCAGCAGCTTTGTTAGCGGGGGGGCTCGGGAGCAGTTCTTC. Translated: CASSFVSGGAREQFF. The chain couples TRBV11-1 to TRBJ2-1; 11 positions agree with TRBD2. CDR1 and CDR2 (germline): SGHAT, FQDESV (reference sequence). The CDR3 contains 15 residues. With V trimmed by 3 bases and J by 10 bases, 8 bases remained unmatched. The whole variable domain, filled in from reference TRBV11-1 and TRBJ2-1, reads EAEVAQSPRYKITEKSQAVAFWCDPISGHATLYWYRQILGQGPELLVQFQDESVVDDSQLPKDRFSAERLKGVDSTLKIQPAELGDSAMYLCASSFVSGGAREQFFGPGTRLTVL.

The V and J genes are TRBV11-2 and TRBJ2-7, with 8 bases that match TRBD1. V was pared by 1 base and J by 4 bases, with 9 bases of the junction left unmatched. The germline CDR1 and CDR2 sequences are SGHAT and FQNNGV. The CDR3 spans 16 residues. CDR3 nucleotides: TGTGCCAGCAGCTTAGGACGACAGGGGCCGGCATACGAGCAGTACTTC. Its protein product is CASSLGRQGPAYEQYF.

This chain connects TRBV2 to TRBJ2-1; TRBD2 agrees at 11 bases. Trimming cost V 5 bases and J 4 bases; bases outside gene matches: 4. CDR1 and CDR2 from the germline V gene are SNHLY and FYNNEI. The CDR3 extends over 15 amino acids. CDR3 in amino acids: CASSTRLAGYNEQFF. The CDR3 nucleotides read TGTGCCAGCAGTACAAGACTAGCGGGATACAATGAGCAGTTCTTC. The full variable domain, rest sourced from reference TRBV2 and TRBJ2-1, is EPEVTQTPSHQVTQMGQEVILRCVPISNHLYFYWYRQILGQKVEFLVSFYNNEISEKSEIFDDQFSVERPDGSNFTLKIRSTKLEDSAMYFCASSTRLAGYNEQFFGPGTRLTVL.

This rearrangement joins TRBV19 to TRBJ2-7, with 10 bases matching TRBD1. This CDR3 region has 17 residues. Trimming took 5 bases from V and 3 from J; bases not matched to a gene: 13. Per the germline V gene, CDR1 is LNHDA and CDR2 is SQIVND (reference sequence). As DNA, the CDR3 is TGTGCCAGTAGTGGAAGCCTCAGGGACAGGGGAAGCTACGAGCAGTACTTC. Translating gives CASSGSLRDRGSYEQYF.

J is TRBJ1-2 and V is TRBV30; D is undetermined. Germline loops: CDR1 GTSNPN, CDR2 SVGIG (reference sequence). V gave up 2 bases and J gave up 8 bases, with 12 bases separating them. The CDR3 covers 12 residues. CDR3 coding DNA: TGTGCCTGGAGTCTCGCGGGAGAGGGCTACACCTTC. Amino acid sequence: CAWSLAGEGYTF. Complete variable domain (other parts from reference TRBV30 and TRBJ1-2): SQTIHQWPATLVQPVGSPLSLECTVEGTSNPNLYWYRQAAGRGLQLLFYSVGIGQISSEVPQNLSASRPQDRQFILSSKKLLLSDSGFYLCAWSLAGEGYTFGSGTRLTVV.

The CDR3 loop is CASSRGQNYEQYF. DNA for the CDR3: TGTGCCAGCAGCCGGGGACAGAATTACGAGCAGTACTTC. J is TRBJ2-7 and V is TRBV7-8; 7 positions match TRBD1. This CDR3 spans 13 amino acids. The junction had 5 bases not matched to a gene; V was cut back by 5 bases and J by 4 bases. Germline CDR1 is SGHVS and CDR2 is FQNEAQ.

The chain employs TRBV19 and TRBJ2-6; D perhaps matches TRBD1 (6 bases). The V end lost 9 bases, the J end lost 0 bases, and 12 bases lay between the germline ends. Germline loops: CDR1 LNHDA, CDR2 SQIVND (reference sequence). The CDR3 has 15 residues. The chain's CDR3 is CASCRGSSGANVLTF. In DNA, the CDR3 is TGTGCCAGCTGCAGGGGCAGCTCTGGGGCCAACGTCCTGACTTTC.

The table lists this clone with a count of one. The rearrangement joins TRBV7-2 to TRBJ2-7, with TRBD2 matching 7 bases. Germline V gene data show CDR1 as SGHTA and CDR2 as FQGNSA. The CDR3 runs to 15 residues. V gave up 3 bases and J gave up 5 bases; unmatched junction bases: 10. Here the CDR3 DNA reads TGTGCCAGCAGCTTGGGGAGGGGCTCGAGGGACGAGCAGTACTTC. Its protein product is CASSLGRGSRDEQYF.

This clone is a singleton in its sample. J is TRBJ1-1 and V is TRBV18, with D perhaps matching TRBD1 (6 bases). From germline, CDR1 is KGHSH and CDR2 LQKENI. V shed 2 bases and J shed 0 bases, with 7 bases lying between them. The CDR3 sequence is 14 residues long. CDR3 in DNA: TGTGCCAGCTCACCAGGGGGCTTGAACACTGAAGCTTTCTTT. Protein: CASSPGGLNTEAFF.

The chain employs TRBV19 and TRBJ1-5; no clear D gene. V dropped 0 bases and J dropped 6 bases, with 3 bases sitting between them. This CDR3 has 12 residues. CDR1 and CDR2 from the germline V gene are LNHDA and SQIVND (reference sequence). In DNA form, the CDR3 reads TGTGCCAGTAGTATAGATTTTCAGCCCCAGCATTTT. Its translation is CASSIDFQPQHF. The full variable domain, its missing parts supplied by reference TRBV19 and TRBJ1-5, is DGGITQSPKYLFRKEGQNVTLSCEQNLNHDAMYWYRQDPGQGLRLIYYSQIVNDFQKGDIAEGYSVSREKKESFPLTVTSAQKNPTAFYLCASSIDFQPQHFGDGTRLSIL.

This chain joins TRBV11-2 and TRBJ2-1, with TRBD2 identical over 8 bases. The V and J ends lost 5 bases and 7 bases, in that order; junction bases with no gene match: 7. The CDR3 consists of 14 residues. In germline, CDR1 is SGHAT, CDR2 FQNNGV. The CDR3 region is CASSNRREGNEQFF. CDR3 DNA: TGTGCCAGCAGCAATCGACGGGAGGGGAATGAGCAGTTCTTC.